This TCR beta chain came from a study of neurological immune-mediated disorders. Study-wide findings and caveats: HTLV-1-associated myelopathy led in TCR clonal expansion, while multiple sclerosis ranked lowest, below healthy controls. None of the CDR3 amino acid sequences found in expanded clones was shared across subjects. This suggests that the TCR-beta repertoires were private in all groups.

The table lists this clonotype with many counts. What it binds is unknown. Unsorted libraries were prepared from 2 million PBMCs held at -80 C. Germline V gene lookup returns CDR1 KGHDR and CDR2 SFDVKD. V was clipped by 1 base and J by 7 bases; unmatched bases: 4. The length of the CDR3 is 17 residues. The cDNA was produced through 5'RACE with 10-nucleotide random UMIs. Using its own MiXCR run on the 5' RACE reads, TCRdb lists one record per CDR3 protein. Among 55,000 to 75,000 distinct CDR3 sequences listed, over 9.5% were seen once. The chain joins TRBV24-1 to TRBJ2-1; 15 nucleotides agree with TRBD2. This clonotype was sampled from a woman aged 55-70 years with HTLV-1-associated myelopathy (HAM/TSP). Sequenced sample: PBMCs. The CDR3 loop reads CATSDLRTSGRVNEQFF. CDR3 nucleotide sequence: TGTGCCACCAGTGATTTAAGGACTAGCGGGAGGGTAAATGAGCAGTTCTTC.